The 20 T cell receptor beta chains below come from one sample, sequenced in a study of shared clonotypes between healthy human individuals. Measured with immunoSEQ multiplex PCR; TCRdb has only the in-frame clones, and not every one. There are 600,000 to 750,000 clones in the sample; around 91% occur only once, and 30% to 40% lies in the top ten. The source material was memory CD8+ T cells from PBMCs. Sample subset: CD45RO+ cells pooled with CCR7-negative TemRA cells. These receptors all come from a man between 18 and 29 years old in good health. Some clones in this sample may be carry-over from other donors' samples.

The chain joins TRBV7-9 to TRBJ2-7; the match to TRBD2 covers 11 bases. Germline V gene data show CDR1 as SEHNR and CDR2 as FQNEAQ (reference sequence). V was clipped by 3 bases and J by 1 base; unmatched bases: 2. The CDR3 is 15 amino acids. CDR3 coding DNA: TGTGCCAGCAGCTTCATAGCGGGAGGGTCCTACGAGCAGTACTTC. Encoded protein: CASSFIAGGSYEQYF.

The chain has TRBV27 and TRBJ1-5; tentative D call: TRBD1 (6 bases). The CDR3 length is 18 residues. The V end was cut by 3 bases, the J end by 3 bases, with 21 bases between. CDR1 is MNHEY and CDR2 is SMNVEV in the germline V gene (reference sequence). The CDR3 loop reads CASSFLPGDQGINQPQHF. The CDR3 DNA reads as TGTGCCAGCAGTTTCCTGCCCGGGGACCAGGGGATCAATCAGCCCCAGCATTTT.

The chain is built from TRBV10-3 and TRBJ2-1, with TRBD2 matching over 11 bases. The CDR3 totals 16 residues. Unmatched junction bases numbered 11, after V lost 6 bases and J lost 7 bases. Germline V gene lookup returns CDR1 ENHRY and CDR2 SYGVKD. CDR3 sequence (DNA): TGTGCCATCAGCCCCGGACTAGCGGGCCGGGGGAATGAGCAGTTCTTC. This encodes CAISPGLAGRGNEQFF.

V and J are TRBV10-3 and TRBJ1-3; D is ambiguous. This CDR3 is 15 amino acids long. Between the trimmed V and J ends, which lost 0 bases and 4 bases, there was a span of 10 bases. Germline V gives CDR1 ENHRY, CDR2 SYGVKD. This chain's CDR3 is CAISESELIGNTIYF. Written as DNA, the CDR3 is TGTGCCATCAGTGAGTCCGAGTTAATCGGAAACACCATATATTTT.

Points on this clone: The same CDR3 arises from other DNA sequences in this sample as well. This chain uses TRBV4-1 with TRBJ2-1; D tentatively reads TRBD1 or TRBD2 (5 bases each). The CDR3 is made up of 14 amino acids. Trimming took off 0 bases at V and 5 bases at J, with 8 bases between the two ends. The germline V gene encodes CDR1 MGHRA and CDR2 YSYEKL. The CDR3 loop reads CASSQDPGHNEQFF. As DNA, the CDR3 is TGCGCCAGCAGCCAAGATCCGGGACACAATGAGCAGTTCTTC.

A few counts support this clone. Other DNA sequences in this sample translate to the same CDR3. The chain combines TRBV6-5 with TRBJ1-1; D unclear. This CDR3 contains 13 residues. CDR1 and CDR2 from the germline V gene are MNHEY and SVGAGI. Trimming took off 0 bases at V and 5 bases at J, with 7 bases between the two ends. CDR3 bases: TGTGCCAGCAGTTACTCCTCCAGGACTGAAGCTTTCTTT. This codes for CASSYSSRTEAFF.

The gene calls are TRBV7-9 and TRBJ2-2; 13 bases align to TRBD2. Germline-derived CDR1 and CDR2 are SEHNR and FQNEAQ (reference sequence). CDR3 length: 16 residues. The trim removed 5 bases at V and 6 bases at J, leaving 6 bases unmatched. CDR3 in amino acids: CASSQGLAGVSGELFF. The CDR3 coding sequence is TGTGCCAGCAGCCAAGGACTAGCGGGAGTATCCGGGGAGCTGTTTTTT.

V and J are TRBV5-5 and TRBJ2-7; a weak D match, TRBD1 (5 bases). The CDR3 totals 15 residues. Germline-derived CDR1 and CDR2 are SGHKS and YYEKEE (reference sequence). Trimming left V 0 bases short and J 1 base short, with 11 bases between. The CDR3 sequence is CASSLARVVSYEQYF. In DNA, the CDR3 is TGTGCCAGCAGCTTGGCCAGGGTAGTTTCCTACGAGCAGTACTTC.

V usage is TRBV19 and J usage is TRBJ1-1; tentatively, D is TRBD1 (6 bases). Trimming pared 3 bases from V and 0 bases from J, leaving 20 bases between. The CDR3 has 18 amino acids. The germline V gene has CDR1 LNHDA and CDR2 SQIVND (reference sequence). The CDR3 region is CASSIGIPRGDLNTEAFF. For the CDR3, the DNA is TGTGCCAGTAGTATCGGAATACCCAGGGGCGATTTGAACACTGAAGCTTTCTTT.

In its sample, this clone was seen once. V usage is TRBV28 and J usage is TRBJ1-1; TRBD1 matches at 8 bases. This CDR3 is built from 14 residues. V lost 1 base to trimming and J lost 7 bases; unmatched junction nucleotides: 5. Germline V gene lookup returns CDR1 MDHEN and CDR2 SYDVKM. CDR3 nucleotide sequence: TGTGCCAGCAGTTTATTGACAGGGGATAGTGAAGCTTTCTTT. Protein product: CASSLLTGDSEAFF.

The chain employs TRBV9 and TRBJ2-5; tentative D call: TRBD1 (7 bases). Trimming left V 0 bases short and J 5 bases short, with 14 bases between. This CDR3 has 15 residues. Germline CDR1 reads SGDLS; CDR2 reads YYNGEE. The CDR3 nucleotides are TGTGCCAGCAGCGTAGATACAGGGGCGGGGGAGACCCAGTACTTC. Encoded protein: CASSVDTGAGETQYF.

The CDR3 reads CASSVRREGPEQYF. CDR3 sequence (DNA): TGTGCCAGCAGCGTAAGGCGGGAGGGCCCCGAGCAGTACTTC. This chain joins TRBV13 and TRBJ2-7; 9 nucleotides match TRBD2. Unmatched junction bases numbered 8, after V lost 5 bases and J lost 6 bases. CDR1 is PRHDT, CDR2 FYEKMQ, per germline (reference sequence). The CDR3 is 14 residues long.

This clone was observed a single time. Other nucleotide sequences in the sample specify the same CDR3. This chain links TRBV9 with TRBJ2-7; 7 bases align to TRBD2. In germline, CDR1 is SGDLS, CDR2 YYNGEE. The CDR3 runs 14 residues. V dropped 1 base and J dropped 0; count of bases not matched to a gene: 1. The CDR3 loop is CASSVTGGSYEQYF. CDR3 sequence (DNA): TGTGCCAGCAGCGTAACGGGGGGCTCCTACGAGCAGTACTTC.

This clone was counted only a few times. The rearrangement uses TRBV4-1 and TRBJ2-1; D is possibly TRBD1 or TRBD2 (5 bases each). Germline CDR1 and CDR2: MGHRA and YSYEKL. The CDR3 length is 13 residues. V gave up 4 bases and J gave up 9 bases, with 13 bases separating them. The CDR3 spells CASSLGTTGEQFF. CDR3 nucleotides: TGCGCCAGCAGCCTCGGGACCACAGGTGAGCAGTTCTTC.

The CDR3 DNA reads TGTGCCAGCAGCCTCAGTTTCCCGGTTAAAAACACTGAAGCTTTCTTT. Translation: CASSLSFPVKNTEAFF. The V gene is TRBV27, the J gene TRBJ1-1; D not certain. Germline V lookup: CDR1 MNHEY, CDR2 SMNVEV (reference sequence). The V end lost 6 bases, the J end lost 2 bases, and 19 bases lay between the germline ends. CDR3 length equals 16 residues.

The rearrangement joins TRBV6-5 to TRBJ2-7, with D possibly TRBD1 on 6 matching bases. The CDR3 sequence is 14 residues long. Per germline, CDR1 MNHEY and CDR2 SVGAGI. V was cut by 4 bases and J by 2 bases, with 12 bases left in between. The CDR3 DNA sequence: TGTGCCAGCAGTTCCAGGACAGCTCCCTACGAGCAGTACTTC. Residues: CASSSRTAPYEQYF.

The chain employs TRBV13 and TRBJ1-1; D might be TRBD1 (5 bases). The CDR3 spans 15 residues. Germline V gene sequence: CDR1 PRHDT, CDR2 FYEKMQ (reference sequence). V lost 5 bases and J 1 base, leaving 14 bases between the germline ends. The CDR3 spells CASSPIWGENTEAFF. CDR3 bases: TGTGCCAGCAGCCCTATTTGGGGGGAGAACACTGAAGCTTTCTTT.

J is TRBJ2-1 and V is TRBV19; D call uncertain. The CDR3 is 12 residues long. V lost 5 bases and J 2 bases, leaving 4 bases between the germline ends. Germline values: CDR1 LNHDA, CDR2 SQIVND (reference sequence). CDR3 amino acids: CASSPTYNEQFF. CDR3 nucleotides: TGTGCCAGTAGTCCCACCTACAATGAGCAGTTCTTC.

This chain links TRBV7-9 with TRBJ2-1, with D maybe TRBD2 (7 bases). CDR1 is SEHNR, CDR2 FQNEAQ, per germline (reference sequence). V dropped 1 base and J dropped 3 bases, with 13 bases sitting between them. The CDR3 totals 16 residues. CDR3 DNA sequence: TGTGCCAGCAGCTTAGGTCGCGGGGGCCTCTACAATGAGCAGTTCTTC. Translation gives CASSLGRGGLYNEQFF.

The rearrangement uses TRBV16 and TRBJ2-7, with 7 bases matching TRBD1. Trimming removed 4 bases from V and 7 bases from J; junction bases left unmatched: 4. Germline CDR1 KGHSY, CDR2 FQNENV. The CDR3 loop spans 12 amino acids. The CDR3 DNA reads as TGTGCCAGCAGCCGAACAGGGGAAGAGCAGTACTTC. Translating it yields CASSRTGEEQYF.